This is a list of T cell receptor beta chains from one sample in a study of molecular identifiers for immune sequencing clone quantification. TCRdb reprocessed the PCR reads with MiXCR, giving one entry per CDR3 protein. The sample carries a few hundred thousand distinct CDR3 sequences, about a quarter recorded once. Material for sequencing was naive CD8+ T cells from blood, with Jurkat cell RNA spiked in. The receptors were sampled from a human donor in good health. Some libraries in this study had Jurkat cell RNA spiked in. CDR3s include the opening cysteine and the closing phenylalanine or tryptophan. The D gene is left open where the match is weak. Where a row states a size, it is once, few, many or the class of an expanded clone; other rows omit it.

J: TRBJ2-2; V: TRBV4-1; size: NA; D: NA; CDR3: CASSQDPSLYGTGELFF; DNA: TGCGCCAGCAGCCAAGATCCCAGTCTTTATGGCACCGGGGAGCTGTTTTTT
J: TRBJ1-4; V: TRBV7-9; size: NA; D: NA; CDR3: CASSQPGGSTNEKLFF; DNA: TGTGCCAGCAGCCAGCCAGGAGGGTCAACTAATGAAAAACTGTTTTTT
J: TRBJ2-7; V: TRBV20-1; size: few; D: NA; CDR3: CSAVDGTYEQYF; DNA: TGCAGTGCCGTGGACGGAACCTACGAGCAGTACTTC
J: TRBJ1-3; V: TRBV4-1; size: many; D: NA; CDR3: CASRVDVYSGNTIYF; DNA: TGCGCCAGCCGCGTAGACGTTTACTCTGGAAACACCATATATTTT
J: TRBJ2-5; V: TRBV7-6; size: NA; D: NA; CDR3: CASSLDPSTWETQYF; DNA: TGTGCCAGCAGCTTAGACCCCTCAACCTGGGAGACCCAGTACTTC
J: TRBJ1-1; V: TRBV6-2/TRBV6-3; size: NA; D: TRBD1; CDR3: CASILGGADLRTEAFF; DNA: TGTGCCAGCATCCTAGGGGGCGCGGATTTACGCACTGAAGCTTTCTTT
J: TRBJ1-3; V: TRBV4-3; size: few; D: NA; CDR3: CASSQDPIRTSGNTIYF; DNA: TGCGCCAGCAGCCAAGATCCGATCAGAACCTCTGGAAACACCATATATTTT
J: TRBJ1-5; V: TRBV28; size: NA; D: NA; CDR3: CASSFFTRGNQPQHF; DNA: TGTGCCAGCAGTTTTTTTACCAGGGGCAATCAGCCCCAGCATTTT
J: TRBJ2-3; V: TRBV12-3/TRBV12-4; size: NA; D: NA; CDR3: CASSLLSSDTQYF; DNA: TGTGCCAGCAGTCTTCTATCATCAGATACGCAGTATTTT
J: TRBJ2-7; V: TRBV4-1; size: few; D: NA; CDR3: CASSQSTTQGEQYF; DNA: TGCGCCAGCAGCCAAAGCACCACCCAAGGCGAGCAGTACTTC
J: TRBJ1-1; V: TRBV9; size: NA; D: TRBD1; CDR3: CASSGRTGANTEAFF; DNA: TGTGCCAGCAGCGGAAGGACAGGGGCGAACACTGAAGCTTTCTTT
J: TRBJ2-4; V: TRBV12-2; size: NA; D: NA; CDR3: CASRHRIPWTENIQYF; DNA: TGTGCAAGTCGCCATCGGATCCCGTGGACAGAAAACATTCAGTACTTC
J: TRBJ2-7; V: TRBV5-6; size: NA; D: NA; CDR3: CASRLTSGAYEQYF; DNA: TGTGCCAGCCGCTTGACGAGCGGAGCCTACGAGCAGTACTTC
J: TRBJ2-7; V: TRBV6-1; size: many; D: NA; CDR3: CASETGNMGEQYF; DNA: TGTGCCAGCGAAACGGGGAATATGGGCGAGCAGTACTTC
J: TRBJ1-1; V: TRBV7-9; size: few; D: NA; CDR3: CASSLREVGRTEAFF; DNA: TGTGCCAGCAGCTTACGAGAAGTGGGTCGCACTGAAGCTTTCTTT
J: TRBJ2-2; V: TRBV5-4; size: few; D: TRBD1; CDR3: CASSSVGTGWTGELFF; DNA: TGTGCCAGCAGCTCCGTCGGGACAGGGTGGACCGGGGAGCTGTTTTTT
J: TRBJ2-3; V: TRBV27; size: few; D: NA; CDR3: CASRVLGSTDTQYF; DNA: TGTGCCAGCAGAGTACTAGGTAGCACAGATACGCAGTATTTT
J: TRBJ2-7; V: TRBV5-4; size: NA; D: NA; CDR3: CASSLPHTARPYEQYF; DNA: TGTGCCAGCAGCTTGCCCCACACAGCCAGGCCCTACGAGCAGTACTTC
J: TRBJ1-1; V: TRBV5-4; size: few; D: TRBD1; CDR3: CASSLAGQGAKTEAFF; DNA: TGTGCCAGCAGCTTAGCGGGACAGGGGGCGAAGACTGAAGCTTTCTTT
J: TRBJ2-7; V: TRBV13; size: NA; D: TRBD1; CDR3: CASSPRDRVYGEQYF; DNA: TGTGCCAGCAGCCCTCGGGACAGGGTTTATGGCGAGCAGTACTTC
J: TRBJ1-2; V: TRBV6-5; size: NA; D: NA; CDR3: CASGWATNYGYTF; DNA: TGTGCCAGCGGTTGGGCAACTAACTATGGCTACACCTTC
J: TRBJ2-3; V: TRBV9; size: NA; D: NA; CDR3: CASSGSSVTTSTDTQYF; DNA: TGTGCCAGCAGTGGATCATCAGTCACCACCTCCACAGATACGCAGTATTTT
J: TRBJ2-5; V: TRBV5-3; size: once; D: TRBD1; CDR3: CARIGTAYQGTQYF; DNA: TGTGCCCGTATAGGGACAGCCTACCAAGGGACCCAGTACTTC
J: TRBJ1-3; V: TRBV29-1; size: many; D: NA; CDR3: CSADAGIGNTIYF; DNA: TGCAGCGCCGATGCAGGGATAGGAAACACCATATATTTT
J: TRBJ2-4; V: TRBV2; size: few; D: TRBD1; CDR3: CASRQDRAIQYF; DNA: TGTGCCAGCAGACAGGACAGGGCCATTCAGTACTTC
J: TRBJ1-5; V: TRBV20-1; size: once; D: NA; CDR3: CSARGSGYSNQPQRF; DNA: TGCAGTGCTAGAGGGTCAGGATATAGCAATCAGCCCCAGCGTTTT
J: TRBJ1-1; V: TRBV11-2; size: NA; D: NA; CDR3: CASSLGVSLNTEAFF; DNA: TGTGCCAGCAGCTTAGGAGTGTCACTGAACACTGAAGCTTTCTTT
J: TRBJ1-1; V: TRBV13; size: NA; D: TRBD1; CDR3: CASSLRGTVVTEAFF; DNA: TGTGCCAGCAGCTTACGTGGGACAGTCGTCACTGAAGCTTTCTTT
J: TRBJ1-1; V: TRBV7-8; size: NA; D: NA; CDR3: CASSARDGRNTEAFF; DNA: TGTGCCAGCAGCGCCCGGGACGGACGAAACACTGAAGCTTTCTTT
J: TRBJ2-7; V: TRBV20-1; size: few; D: NA; CDR3: CSATPRSVWEQYF; DNA: TGCAGTGCGACCCCACGGTCGGTGTGGGAGCAGTACTTC
J: TRBJ2-3; V: TRBV14; size: NA; D: TRBD2; CDR3: CASSHLFREASTDTQYF; DNA: TGTGCCAGCAGCCATCTCTTTCGGGAGGCGAGCACAGATACGCAGTATTTT
J: TRBJ1-1; V: TRBV12-3/TRBV12-4; size: NA; D: NA; CDR3: CASSPLLRDYGTEAFF; DNA: TGTGCCAGCAGCCCCCTTTTGAGGGATTACGGTACTGAAGCTTTCTTT
J: TRBJ2-7; V: TRBV5-1; size: NA; D: NA; CDR3: CASSPGGGGDSYEQYF; DNA: TGCGCCAGCAGCCCGGGAGGAGGGGGGGACTCCTACGAGCAGTACTTC
J: TRBJ2-7; V: TRBV7-9; size: few; D: NA; CDR3: CASSLAIEGEQYF; DNA: TGTGCCAGCAGCTTAGCAATAGAAGGCGAGCAGTACTTC
J: TRBJ1-1; V: TRBV19; size: few; D: NA; CDR3: CASNPGMNTEAFF; DNA: TGTGCCAGTAATCCAGGCATGAACACTGAAGCTTTCTTT
J: TRBJ2-4; V: TRBV2; size: NA; D: NA; CDR3: CASSVAESHIQYF; DNA: TGTGCCAGCAGTGTTGCGGAATCCCACATTCAGTACTTC
J: TRBJ2-7; V: TRBV7-9; size: few; D: NA; CDR3: CASTEKGGSEQYF; DNA: TGTGCCAGCACGGAAAAGGGGGGTTCCGAGCAGTACTTC
J: TRBJ1-2; V: TRBV12-3/TRBV12-4; size: few; D: NA; CDR3: CASSTGIYGYTF; DNA: TGTGCCAGCAGTACAGGGATCTATGGCTACACCTTC
J: TRBJ2-7; V: TRBV7-2; size: many; D: TRBD2; CDR3: CASSLGASGNYEQYF; DNA: TGTGCCAGCAGCTTAGGCGCTAGCGGGAACTACGAGCAGTACTTC
J: TRBJ1-1; V: TRBV13; size: NA; D: NA; CDR3: CASSETEAFF; DNA: TGTGCCAGCAGCGAAACAGAAGCTTTCTTT
J: TRBJ2-7; V: TRBV20-1; size: NA; D: NA; CDR3: CSARDGTYYEQYF; DNA: TGCAGTGCTAGAGATGGGACTTACTACGAGCAGTACTTC
J: TRBJ1-5; V: TRBV6-1; size: few; D: NA; CDR3: CASTRRGRSNQPQHF; DNA: TGTGCCAGCACCCGAAGGGGCAGATCCAATCAGCCCCAGCATTTT
J: TRBJ2-2; V: TRBV7-9; size: NA; D: NA; CDR3: CASSSPGRLLNTGELFF; DNA: TGTGCCAGCAGCTCCCCGGGGCGGCTCTTGAACACCGGGGAGCTGTTTTTT
J: TRBJ2-7; V: TRBV20-1; size: once; D: NA; CDR3: CSARALLRAPYEQYF; DNA: TGCAGTGCTAGAGCCCTACTCCGGGCACCCTACGAGCAGTACTTC
J: TRBJ2-2; V: TRBV5-3; size: few; D: TRBD1; CDR3: CVSSSARAQGVGELFF; DNA: TGTGTCAGCAGCTCCGCCAGAGCTCAGGGGGTCGGGGAGCTGTTTTTT
J: TRBJ1-5; V: TRBV12-3/TRBV12-4; size: many; D: NA; CDR3: CASSLISQPQHF; DNA: TGTGCCAGCAGTTTGATTAGTCAGCCCCAGCATTTT
J: TRBJ2-3; V: TRBV7-6; size: few; D: TRBD2; CDR3: CASSLAPGLAGTDTQYF; DNA: TGTGCCAGCAGCTTAGCCCCGGGACTAGCGGGGACAGATACGCAGTATTTT
J: TRBJ1-1; V: TRBV7-2; size: many; D: NA; CDR3: CASSFSDTEAFF; DNA: TGTGCCAGCAGCTTCTCGGACACTGAAGCTTTCTTT
J: TRBJ2-7; V: TRBV29-1; size: few; D: NA; CDR3: CSAESGTYEQYF; DNA: TGCAGCGCAGAAAGCGGAACCTACGAGCAGTACTTC
J: TRBJ1-4; V: TRBV20-1; size: few; D: NA; CDR3: CSARRGFPEKLFF; DNA: TGCAGTGCTAGACGGGGGTTTCCGGAAAAACTGTTTTTT
J: TRBJ2-1; V: TRBV4-3; size: few; D: NA; CDR3: CASSQDSRGPALLKQLF; DNA: TGCGCCAGCAGCCAAGATTCCCGGGGGCCCGCCTTATTGAAGCAGCTCTTC
J: TRBJ1-1; V: TRBV4-3; size: few; D: NA; CDR3: CASSQDFSDLSTEAFF; DNA: TGCGCCAGCAGCCAAGATTTTTCAGACCTAAGCACTGAAGCTTTCTTT
J: TRBJ2-5; V: TRBV10-1; size: few; D: TRBD2; CDR3: CASSESREGGIKTQYF; DNA: TGCGCCAGCAGTGAGTCGAGGGAGGGCGGTATAAAGACCCAGTACTTC
J: TRBJ2-3; V: TRBV19; size: many; D: NA; CDR3: CASSKSTDTQYF; DNA: TGTGCCAGCAGCAAATCAACAGATACGCAGTATTTT